The rows below give T cell receptor beta chains drawn from one sample of a study of chemoradiotherapy in HPV16-positive cancers. Data came from immunoSEQ multiplex PCR; TCRdb stores just in-frame clones and leaves some out. Of approximately 12,000 clones in the sample, roughly 80% were seen once. This material was obtained from a patient who underwent chemoradiotherapy. The receptors were sampled from a human donor with HPV-associated anogenital cancer. Both conserved end residues are part of each CDR3. A D gene is named only where the DNA matches it firmly. Some rows mark clone size as missing; the rest say once, few, many or name a class of expanded clone.

V	size	J	D	CDR3	DNA
TRBV30	few	TRBJ1-3	NA	CAWTDSSSGNTIYF	TGTGCCTGGACCGACAGCAGCTCTGGAAACACCATATATTTT
TRBV5-1	NA	TRBJ2-1	NA	CASSLVFDVRGNEQFF	TGCGCCAGCAGCTTGGTGTTTGACGTTCGAGGGAATGAGCAGTTCTTC
TRBV7-9	NA	TRBJ1-5	TRBD1	CASSPDRGRQPQHF	TGTGCCAGCAGCCCAGACAGGGGGAGGCAGCCCCAGCATTTT
TRBV7-3	NA	TRBJ2-1	NA	CASSLTGPRNEQFF	TGTGCCAGCAGCCTAACCGGGCCCCGCAATGAGCAGTTCTTC
TRBV6-5	NA	TRBJ1-3	NA	CASMGTLQEGNTIYF	TGTGCCAGCATGGGGACCCTACAGGAAGGAAACACCATATATTTT
TRBV30	NA	TRBJ2-1	TRBD2	CAGSGGRNEQFF	TGTGCCGGCAGCGGGGGCCGGAATGAGCAGTTCTTC
TRBV10-1	few	TRBJ2-5	NA	CASIGAGGLQETQYF	TGCGCCAGCATCGGGGCAGGGGGGTTACAAGAGACCCAGTACTTC
TRBV6-5	NA	TRBJ1-2	TRBD1	CASSLGQAAGYTF	TGTGCCAGCAGTTTAGGACAGGCGGCAGGCTACACCTTC
TRBV5-1	few	TRBJ1-6	NA	CASSKSGTPGESPLHF	TGCGCCAGCAGCAAGAGCGGGACTCCTGGGGAATCACCCCTCCACTTT
TRBV15	few	TRBJ2-7	NA	CATSTTGQGEQYF	TGTGCCACCAGCACCACAGGTCAAGGCGAGCAGTACTTC
TRBV5-5	NA	TRBJ2-3	TRBD2	CASSPGTIASDTQYF	TGTGCCAGCAGCCCGGGGACTATAGCATCGGATACGCAGTATTTT
TRBV19	NA	TRBJ2-2	NA	CASSILARTGELFF	TGTGCCAGTAGTATATTAGCACGGACTGGGGAGCTGTTTTTT
TRBV7-2	once	TRBJ2-1	TRBD2	CASSSLAGAPNEQFF	TGTGCCAGCAGCTCACTAGCGGGGGCCCCTAATGAGCAGTTCTTC
TRBV27	few	TRBJ1-1	NA	CASRNQLNTEAFF	TGTGCCAGCAGGAACCAGCTGAACACTGAAGCTTTCTTT
TRBV29-1	NA	TRBJ2-1	NA	CSVVGWGLNEQFF	TGCAGCGTTGTCGGGTGGGGGCTCAATGAGCAGTTCTTC
TRBV9	once	TRBJ2-1	NA	CASSVTGGGGNNEQFF	TGTGCCAGCAGCGTAACGGGGGGCGGGGGCAACAATGAGCAGTTCTTC
TRBV6-1	once	TRBJ2-1	NA	CASRDGRLYNEQFF	TGTGCCAGCAGAGACGGACGCCTATACAATGAGCAGTTCTTC
TRBV4-3	NA	TRBJ1-1	TRBD1	CASSRYSTGETEAFF	TGCGCCAGCAGCCGATACTCGACAGGGGAGACTGAAGCTTTCTTT
TRBV7-9	NA	TRBJ1-2	NA	CASSSLFGQNYGYTF	TGTGCCAGCAGCTCTTTATTTGGACAGAACTATGGCTACACCTTC
TRBV27	NA	TRBJ1-2	NA	CASRFGQGTYGYTF	TGTGCCAGCAGATTCGGCCAGGGAACTTATGGCTACACCTTC
TRBV7-9	NA	TRBJ1-5	TRBD1	CASSPGQGIGGNQPQHF	TGTGCCAGCAGCCCGGGACAGGGAATAGGCGGCAATCAGCCCCAGCATTTT
TRBV19	NA	TRBJ1-1	NA	CASSIGAESTEAFF	TGTGCCAGTAGTATAGGAGCTGAATCCACTGAAGCTTTCTTT
TRBV13	once	TRBJ2-7	NA	CASSRTGASSYEQYF	TGTGCCAGCAGCCGCACCGGGGCGAGCTCCTACGAGCAGTACTTC
TRBV28	NA	TRBJ1-4	NA	CASSYQQAGEKLFF	TGTGCCAGCAGTTACCAACAGGCAGGTGAAAAACTGTTTTTT
TRBV19	NA	TRBJ1-1	NA	CASSIQNTEAFF	TGTGCCAGTAGTATTCAGAACACTGAAGCTTTCTTT
TRBV25-1	NA	TRBJ2-2	NA	CASSDSATGELFF	TGTGCCAGCAGTGATTCAGCCACCGGGGAGCTGTTTTTT
TRBV29-1	NA	TRBJ2-1	TRBD2	CSVDGGGAVEQFF	TGCAGCGTTGATGGCGGGGGGGCTGTTGAGCAGTTCTTC
TRBV19	NA	TRBJ2-2	NA	CASSISSGSPGELFF	TGTGCCAGTAGTATATCCTCTGGGAGTCCCGGGGAGCTGTTTTTT
TRBV9	NA	TRBJ2-7	NA	CASSVNSYEQYF	TGTGCCAGCAGCGTCAACTCCTACGAGCAGTACTTC
TRBV5-1	NA	TRBJ1-1	NA	CASSWNEGTEAFF	TGCGCCAGCAGCTGGAATGAGGGCACTGAAGCTTTCTTT
TRBV6-5	NA	TRBJ2-3	NA	CASSYRGGRTDTQYF	TGTGCCAGCAGTTACAGGGGGGGCCGCACAGATACGCAGTATTTT